The 5 T cell receptor beta chains presented below share a single source sample, sequenced in a study of blood T cell repertoires in COVID-19. Clones were sequenced by immunoSEQ multiplex PCR, and TCRdb holds only the in-frame ones, with some missing. This table holds tens of thousands of clones, roughly 91% found once. Sequencing input: peripheral blood. The receptors originated from a human donor in a cohort sampled during active COVID-19. The donor label of this sample is uncertain.

The sample holds a few counts of this clone. The chain uses TRBV2 and TRBJ2-3; D is possibly TRBD2 (5 bases). CDR1 and CDR2 (germline): SNHLY, FYNNEI. Trimming removed 7 bases from V and 0 bases from J, with 14 bases in between. There are 15 residues in the CDR3. The chain's CDR3 is CASNGLLVSTDTQYF. The CDR3 bases are TGTGCCAGCAACGGGCTACTAGTTAGCACAGATACGCAGTATTTT. Looking up the rest from reference TRBV2 and TRBJ2-3 gives the full variable domain: EPEVTQTPSHQVTQMGQEVILRCVPISNHLYFYWYRQILGQKVEFLVSFYNNEISEKSEIFDDQFSVERPDGSNFTLKIRSTKLEDSAMYFCASNGLLVSTDTQYFGPGTRLTVL.

The chain is built from TRBV15 and TRBJ2-3; TRBD2 might be the D (6 bases). Germline V gives CDR1 LNHNV, CDR2 YYDKDF (reference sequence). The ends were cut back, 3 bases at V and 2 bases at J, with 15 bases in the middle. The CDR3 is made up of 16 amino acids. The CDR3 protein is CATSREGTYHTDTQYF. In DNA form, the CDR3 reads TGTGCCACCAGCAGGGAGGGGACTTACCACACAGATACGCAGTATTTT.

CDR3 loop: CASSPGGTEAFF. The CDR3 DNA sequence: TGTGCCAGTAGCCCGGGGGGGACTGAAGCTTTCTTT. The chain combines TRBV19 with TRBJ1-1; tentative D call: TRBD1 (5 bases). This CDR3 has 12 amino acids. CDR1 is LNHDA, CDR2 SQIVND, per germline (reference sequence). Trimming removed 6 bases from V and 5 bases from J, with 10 bases in between.

This rearrangement joins TRBV21-1 to TRBJ1-1. TRBV21-1 is described as a pseudogene. The CDR3 spans 17 residues. The CDR3 sequence is CASRVGQVGRVNTEAFF. The CDR3 region has the DNA TGTGCCAGCAGGGTTGGACAGGTCGGGAGGGTGAACACTGAAGCTTTCTTT.

The rearrangement joins TRBV19 to TRBJ2-2; perhaps TRBD1 as D (6 bases). The CDR3 covers 14 residues. V was clipped by 10 bases and J by 2 bases, with 14 bases between them. Germline values: CDR1 LNHDA, CDR2 SQIVND (reference sequence). DNA of the CDR3: TGTGCCACCAATGGGGGACATAACACCGGGGAGCTGTTTTTT. It is translated as CATNGGHNTGELFF.